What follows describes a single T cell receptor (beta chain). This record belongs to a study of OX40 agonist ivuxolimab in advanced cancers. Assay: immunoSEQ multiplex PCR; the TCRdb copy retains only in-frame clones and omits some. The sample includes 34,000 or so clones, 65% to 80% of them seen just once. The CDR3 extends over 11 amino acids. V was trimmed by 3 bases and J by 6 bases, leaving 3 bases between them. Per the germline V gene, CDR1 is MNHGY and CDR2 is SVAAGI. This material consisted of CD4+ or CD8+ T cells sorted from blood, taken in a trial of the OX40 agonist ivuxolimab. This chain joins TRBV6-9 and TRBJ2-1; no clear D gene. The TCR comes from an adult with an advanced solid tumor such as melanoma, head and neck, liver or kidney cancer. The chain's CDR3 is CASSYPNEQFF. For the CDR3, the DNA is TGTGCCAGCAGTTACCCCAATGAGCAGTTCTTC.